This TCR beta chain was sequenced in a study of shared clonotypes between healthy human individuals. About the study: A donor's plate count was three for CD4 naive and three for CD4 memory; CD8 naive had two and CD8 memory one.

The CDR3 covers 16 residues. V was trimmed by 5 bases and J by 0 bases, leaving 13 bases between them. Germline V gene lookup returns CDR1 LNHDA and CDR2 SQIVND (reference sequence). Broader study findings: Investigators expected sequencing depth to affect clonotype sharing among donors.

Cells designated naive CD8 were CD45RO-negative and were positively selected for CCR7, with terminally differentiated effector memory CD45RA+ cells excluded. Adults of Caucasian background living in Nashville, Tennessee made up all donors. With regard to this clone: Antigen unknown.

The protocol was immunoSEQ multiplex PCR, while the TCRdb copy is restricted to in-frame clones and leaves out a portion. The sample contains some 2,000,000 clones, approximately 95% of which appear only once. This rearrangement joins TRBV19 to TRBJ1-4; perhaps TRBD1 as D (5 bases). The sequence was collected from a man aged 18 to 29 in good health. Sequences were obtained from naive CD8+ T cells sorted from blood. The CDR3 DNA reads as TGTGCCAGTAGTTGGGCTGGGGCACCAACTAATGAAAAACTGTTTTTT. Amino acid sequence: CASSWAGAPTNEKLFF.